The sequence of this TCR delta chain was determined in a study of Vδ1+ human thymocytes. Study conclusions and caveats: Unexpected Vdelta2 sequences could cause misinterpretation of bulk repertoire data. Thymic TRG and TRD repertoires appeared highly polyclonal.

A word on this clone: What it binds is unknown. The germline gene is not matched at one end of the junction; a read error may be the cause.

RNA was extracted from the cells and then reverse transcribed. The CDR3 regions were amplified by multiplex PCR from V-gene primers to a constant-region primer. TCRdb re-processed the multiplex PCR reads via CATT. In the table there are about 55,000 delta-chain clones, about 16% of which are singletons. After alphabeta T cell depletion, CD3+ Vdelta1+ Vdelta2- thymocytes were sorted. Vdelta1+ thymocyte sorts reached between roughly 96% and 99.6% purity. Germline CDR1 is TVYSNPD and CDR2 is GDNSRS (reference sequence). The CDR3 runs 16 residues. Sequenced input: Vdelta1+ gamma-delta thymocytes from the thymus. As to subset: FACS-sorted CD3+ TCRalphabeta- TCRVdelta1+ TCRVdelta2- thymocytes. V gene TRDV3 combines with J gene TRDJ3, with D possibly matching TRDD3 (5 bases). The TCR comes from a boy in the first two years of life who had congenital heart surgery. CDR3: CAFYRVWSWDTRQTFF. CDR3 DNA: TGTGCCTTCTATCGGGTGTGGTCCTGGGACACCCGACAGACGTTTTTC.